The 29 T cell receptor beta chains given below trace back to one sample, sequenced in a study of blood T cell repertoires in COVID-19. The table came from immunoSEQ multiplex PCR; TCRdb's copy has only in-frame clones and leaves some out. The sample comprises just over 60,000 clones, roughly four fifths of which are singletons, and roughly 18% rests with the top ten. The sample was peripheral blood. The receptors originated from a man aged 55 to 69 with acute or convalescent COVID-19.

This chain connects TRBV6-2 or TRBV6-3 to TRBJ1-2; 7 nucleotides agree with TRBD1. V was clipped by 2 bases and J by 5 bases; unmatched bases: 2. This CDR3 contains 13 residues. CDR1 MNHEY and CDR2 SVGEGT come from the germline V gene. CDR3 in DNA: TGTGCCAGCAGTTACGGGACAGTGTATGGCTACACCTTC. It is translated as CASSYGTVYGYTF.

The chain combines TRBV29-1 with TRBJ2-2, with 10 nucleotides matching TRBD1. This CDR3 comprises 15 residues. Germline loops: CDR1 SQVTM, CDR2 ANQGSEA. Trimming cost V 2 bases and J 4 bases; bases outside gene matches: 4. The DNA for the CDR3 is TGCAGCGTTGAAACCCGGGACAGGGGCACCGGGGAGCTGTTTTTT. The encoded protein is CSVETRDRGTGELFF.

This sequence joins TRBV30 and TRBJ2-7; 8 bases match TRBD1. Germline assignment: CDR1 GTSNPN and CDR2 SVGIG (reference sequence). CDR3 length: 13 residues. CDR3 DNA sequence: TGTGTTTGGAGTGTTCAGGGGGCAACCGAGCAGTACTTC. Amino acids: CVWSVQGATEQYF.

The rearrangement uses TRBV5-3 and TRBJ2-1; 12 nucleotides match TRBD2. TRBV5-3 qualifies as an ORF whose function is uncertain. After removal of 4 bases from V and 7 bases from J, the junction contained 6 bases not matched to a gene. CDR3 length: 15 residues. CDR3: CARSPSGRADNEQFF. The CDR3 nucleotides read TGTGCCAGAAGCCCTAGCGGGAGGGCCGATAATGAGCAGTTCTTC.

The genes are TRBV12-5 and TRBJ2-3, with 7 bases fitting TRBD2. The J segment lost 6 bases and the V segment lost 3 bases, leaving 27 bases of the junction unmatched. The germline V gene encodes CDR1 LGHNT and CDR2 FRNRAP. The CDR3 totals 21 residues. Here the CDR3 DNA reads TGTGCTAGTGGTTTCCCCGTAGGAATACCGACCCAGACTAGCCAGTTGGATACGCAGTATTTT. It is translated as CASGFPVGIPTQTSQLDTQYF.

The chain couples TRBV4-3 to TRBJ2-6; 9 bases are a match to TRBD2. This CDR3 has 19 residues. V lost 0 bases, J lost 0 bases, and 6 bases stayed unmatched. Germline assignment: CDR1 LGHNA and CDR2 YSLEER. The CDR3 loop reads CASSQEVLAGPSGANVLTF. The CDR3 DNA follows: TGCGCCAGCAGCCAAGAAGTTCTAGCGGGGCCCTCTGGGGCCAACGTCCTGACTTTC.

The chain is built from TRBV21-1 and TRBJ1-6; TRBD1, the D gene given by the table, was not confirmed from the DNA. TRBV21-1 is assigned pseudogene status. The length of the CDR3 is 13 residues. CDR3 nucleotide sequence: TGTGCCAGCAGCACGACAGGGGGATCACCCCTCCACTTT. Translated, it gives CASSTTGGSPLHF.

The CDR3 DNA reads as TGTGCCACGCAATGGGGGGTAGGCTCCGGGGAGCTGTTTTTT. Translating it yields CATQWGVGSGELFF. The V and J genes are TRBV24-1 and TRBJ2-2; possible D gene TRBD2, 6 bases. Germline CDR1 KGHDR, CDR2 SFDVKD. The CDR3 spans 14 residues. V shed 10 bases and J shed 6 bases, with 17 bases lying between them.

The V call is TRBV6-5, the J call TRBJ1-5, with 8 bases that match TRBD1. V was clipped by 6 bases and J by 7 bases; unmatched bases: 5. This CDR3 is built from 13 residues. Germline CDR1 and CDR2: MNHEY and SVGAGI. CDR3 in DNA: TGTGCCAGCAGCCGACAGGGGAAACAGCCCCAGCATTTT. Translation gives CASSRQGKQPQHF.

The CDR3 loop is CASSELTSGGTETQYF. The CDR3 DNA follows: TGTGCCAGTAGTGAATTGACTAGCGGGGGGACGGAGACCCAGTACTTC. The chain joins TRBV19 to TRBJ2-5; 13 bases fit TRBD2. This CDR3 contains 16 residues. Trimming took 5 bases from V and 5 from J; bases not matched to a gene: 8. CDR1 and CDR2 (germline): LNHDA, SQIVND (reference sequence).

The chain has TRBV7-2 and TRBJ2-1, with 13 bases that match TRBD2. CDR1 is SGHTA and CDR2 is FQGNSA in the germline V gene. The CDR3 runs 14 residues. V was pared by 4 bases and J by 7 bases, with 1 base of the junction left unmatched. For the CDR3, the DNA is TGTGCCAGCAGCTGGACTAGCGGGAGTAATGAGCAGTTCTTC. Its translation: CASSWTSGSNEQFF.

The V and J genes are TRBV5-1 and TRBJ2-3; 11 nucleotides agree with TRBD2. The CDR3 covers 17 residues. The ends lost 5 bases at V and 2 bases at J; junction bases unmatched: 10. The germline V gene encodes CDR1 SGHRS and CDR2 YFSETQ. The chain's CDR3 is CASRLFLAGGDTDTQYF. The CDR3 coding sequence is TGCGCCAGCAGACTCTTTCTAGCGGGAGGAGACACAGATACGCAGTATTTT. The full variable domain, its missing parts supplied by reference TRBV5-1 and TRBJ2-3, is KAGVTQTPRYLIKTRGQQVTLSCSPISGHRSVSWYQQTPGQGLQFLFEYFSETQRNKGNFPGRFSGRQFSNSRSEMNVSTLELGDSALYLCASRLFLAGGDTDTQYFGPGTRLTVL.

The CDR3 sequence: CASSREGRNTEKLFF. CDR3 DNA sequence: TGTGCCAGCAGCAGAGAGGGGAGGAATACAGAAAAACTGTTTTTT. V is TRBV7-2 and J is TRBJ1-4; tentative D call: TRBD1 (5 bases). Germline V gives CDR1 SGHTA, CDR2 FQGNSA. CDR3 length: 15 residues. The V end was cut by 5 bases, the J end by 8 bases, with 18 bases between.

V gene TRBV4-1 combines with J gene TRBJ2-7; perhaps TRBD1 as D (6 bases). Per the germline V gene, CDR1 is MGHRA and CDR2 is YSYEKL. The CDR3 is made up of 14 amino acids. Trimming left V 5 bases short and J 3 bases short, with 14 bases between. CDR3 sequence (DNA): TGCGCCAGCAGCTACCGACCGGACAGCTACGAGCAGTACTTC. Translated, it gives CASSYRPDSYEQYF.

The chain joins TRBV10-3 to TRBJ1-3; a weak D match, TRBD1 (5 bases). Germline values: CDR1 ENHRY, CDR2 SYGVKD. This CDR3 is built from 14 residues. Deletions cut 4 bases from V and 2 bases from J, with 9 bases between. This CDR3 reads CAISGDRAGNTIYF. The CDR3 DNA reads TGTGCCATCAGTGGAGACAGAGCTGGAAACACCATATATTTT.

The gene calls are TRBV5-6 and TRBJ1-1; TRBD1 matches 7 bases. The CDR3 loop spans 16 amino acids. With V trimmed by 3 bases and J by 0 bases, 8 bases remained unmatched. The germline CDR1 and CDR2 sequences are SGHDT and YYEEEE. CDR3 DNA sequence: TGTGCCAGCAGCTCGGGACAGCTTTTTTTGAACACTGAAGCTTTCTTT. Translating it yields CASSSGQLFLNTEAFF.

The rearrangement joins TRBV11-2 to TRBJ2-7; 7 nucleotides agree with TRBD2. The junction had 3 bases not matched to a gene; V was cut back by 3 bases and J by 1 base. The germline V gene has CDR1 SGHAT and CDR2 FQNNGV. The CDR3 runs 14 residues. The CDR3 DNA follows: TGTGCCAGCAGCTTTACTAGCGAATCCTACGAGCAGTACTTC. It encodes CASSFTSESYEQYF.

This CDR3 is CASSSTGTIASYNEQFF. The CDR3 DNA follows: TGTGCCAGCAGCTCTACTGGGACTATAGCGTCCTACAATGAGCAGTTCTTC. The chain employs TRBV7-2 and TRBJ2-1, with 7 bases matching TRBD2. Losses at the gene ends were 4 bases for V and 1 base for J; bases not matched to a gene: 10. Germline-derived CDR1 and CDR2 are SGHTA and FQGNSA. This CDR3 contains 17 residues.

The chain is built from TRBV5-1 and TRBJ2-4; 10 bases are shared with TRBD2. This CDR3 contains 16 residues. V lost 4 bases, J lost 9 bases, and 13 bases stayed unmatched. Per germline, CDR1 SGHRS and CDR2 YFSETQ. The CDR3 reads CASSISTSGMQSIQYF. CDR3 nucleotides: TGCGCCAGCAGCATAAGTACTAGCGGGATGCAAAGCATTCAGTACTTC.

This rearrangement joins TRBV28 to TRBJ1-4; the match to TRBD1 covers 10 bases. The length of the CDR3 is 16 residues. Per the germline V gene, CDR1 is MDHEN and CDR2 is SYDVKM. V trimming: 3 bases; J trimming: 5 bases; junction bases outside the gene matches: 6. The DNA of the CDR3 is TGTGCCAGCAGTTTTCCCCCGGGACAGGGGAATGAAAAACTGTTTTTT. It encodes CASSFPPGQGNEKLFF. The entire variable domain, with the rest obtained from reference TRBV28 and TRBJ1-4, is as follows: DVKVTQSSRYLVKRTGEKVFLECVQDMDHENMFWYRQDPGLGLRLIYFSYDVKMKEKGDIPEGYSVSREKKERFSLILESASTNQTSMYLCASSFPPGQGNEKLFFGSGTQLSVL.

V is TRBV2 and J is TRBJ1-1, with 8 positions matching TRBD1. The CDR3 length is 17 residues. Looked up from germline, CDR1 is SNHLY and CDR2 is FYNNEI. Germline trimming cut 6 bases from V and 0 bases from J; bases unmatched to any gene: 12. CDR3 DNA sequence: TGTGCCAGCAGAATAAGAATGCAGGGGGCGGTGAACACTGAAGCTTTCTTT. It encodes CASRIRMQGAVNTEAFF.

The chain has TRBV14 and TRBJ1-2; 7 bases map to TRBD1. This CDR3 comprises 16 residues. The V segment lost 1 base and the J segment 4 bases; nucleotides outside the gene matches: 9. CDR1 is SGHDN and CDR2 is FVKESK in the germline V gene. The CDR3 nucleotides read TGTGCCAGCAGCCAAGGCCGACAGGGCCTTTTCTATGGCTACACCTTC. It specifies CASSQGRQGLFYGYTF. Using reference TRBV14 and TRBJ1-2 for the parts outside the CDR3, the full variable domain is EAGVTQFPSHSVIEKGQTVTLRCDPISGHDNLYWYRRVMGKEIKFLLHFVKESKQDESGMPNNRFLAERTGGTYSTLKVQPAELEDSGVYFCASSQGRQGLFYGYTFGSGTRLTVV.

J is TRBJ1-1 and V is TRBV30; maybe TRBD1 (5 bases). The CDR3 loop spans 14 amino acids. The germline V and J ends were trimmed by 3 bases and 4 bases, with 15 bases remaining between them. The germline V gene encodes CDR1 GTSNPN and CDR2 SVGIG (reference sequence). The CDR3 here is CAWRPPGMGTEAFF. The CDR3 bases are TGTGCCTGGAGACCCCCAGGGATGGGCACTGAAGCTTTCTTT.

The chain uses TRBV5-5 and TRBJ2-3, with D tentatively TRBD2 (6 bases). This CDR3 has 13 amino acids. The germline V and J ends were trimmed by 0 bases and 4 bases, with 6 bases remaining between them. Germline CDR1 SGHKS, CDR2 YYEKEE (reference sequence). The CDR3 nucleotides are TGTGCCAGCAGCTTGGGACTAGCAGATACGCAGTATTTT. It encodes CASSLGLADTQYF.

V gene TRBV28 combines with J gene TRBJ2-7, with no clear D. V was cut by 2 bases and J by 7 bases, with 6 bases left in between. Germline-derived CDR1 and CDR2 are MDHEN and SYDVKM. The CDR3 is 11 residues long. The CDR3 nucleotides are TGTGCCAGCAGTTTAGTGAGGGAGCAGTACTTC. Translated: CASSLVREQYF.

The genes are TRBV2 and TRBJ1-4, with unresolved D. Trimming left V 7 bases short and J 3 bases short, with 9 bases between. In germline, CDR1 is SNHLY, CDR2 FYNNEI. The CDR3 extends over 13 amino acids. The CDR3 DNA is TGTGCCAGCACGCCCGGAGCTAATGAAAAACTGTTTTTT. This translates into CASTPGANEKLFF. Supplemented by reference TRBV2 and TRBJ1-4, the full variable domain reads EPEVTQTPSHQVTQMGQEVILRCVPISNHLYFYWYRQILGQKVEFLVSFYNNEISEKSEIFDDQFSVERPDGSNFTLKIRSTKLEDSAMYFCASTPGANEKLFFGSGTQLSVL.

Only a few counts were recorded for this clone. J is TRBJ2-1 and V is TRBV7-2, with D possibly TRBD2 on 7 matching bases. CDR3 length: 15 residues. Germline CDR1 SGHTA, CDR2 FQGNSA. V was trimmed by 1 base and J by 3 bases, leaving 10 bases between them. CDR3 sequence (DNA): TGTGCCAGCAGCTTAGGGGGGGGCAGCTACAATGAGCAGTTCTTC. Residues: CASSLGGGSYNEQFF.

V gene TRBV15 combines with J gene TRBJ1-6; TRBD1 matches at 12 bases. There are 16 residues in the CDR3. V shed 3 bases, J shed 9 bases, and the junction held 6 bases outside the gene matches. From germline, CDR1 is LNHNV and CDR2 YYDKDF (reference sequence). The CDR3 region is CATSSRGQGAGSPLHF. The CDR3, as DNA: TGTGCCACCAGCAGCAGGGGACAGGGGGCAGGTTCACCCCTCCACTTT.

The rearrangement links TRBV5-6 to TRBJ1-2, with 9 bases identical to TRBD1. The ends lost 1 base at V and 3 bases at J; junction bases unmatched: 10. Germline-derived CDR1 and CDR2 are SGHDT and YYEEEE. CDR3 length equals 17 residues. This CDR3 is CASSLYPGTGPDYGYTF. The CDR3 coding sequence is TGTGCCAGCAGCTTGTACCCCGGGACAGGGCCTGACTATGGCTACACCTTC.